Following are 15 T cell receptor beta chains from one sample sequenced in a study of graft-versus-host responses after intestinal transplantation. Data came from immunoSEQ multiplex PCR; TCRdb stores just in-frame clones and leaves some out. This table holds about 110,000 clones, about 94% found once. These receptors are not linked to any known antigen. The sequencing used unstimulated CD8+ T cells sorted from spleen or lymph node cells, collected before intestinal transplant. The receptors come from a human donor who received an intestinal transplant.

This sequence joins TRBV27 and TRBJ1-5; D remains unclear. This CDR3 spans 14 amino acids. The V gene's germline CDR1 is MNHEY and CDR2 SMNVEV (reference sequence). V was trimmed by 3 bases and J by 1 base, leaving 7 bases between them. Written as DNA, the CDR3 is TGTGCCAGCAGTTTTTGGGGAAGCAATCAGCCCCAGCATTTT. This translates into CASSFWGSNQPQHF.

The chain couples TRBV4-1 to TRBJ2-1; TRBD1 agrees at 8 bases. J gave up 6 bases and V 4 bases, and 5 bases lay outside the gene matches. The germline gives CDR1 MGHRA, CDR2 YSYEKL. The CDR3 runs to 14 residues. CDR3 residues: CASSLQGALNEQFF. The CDR3 DNA reads as TGCGCCAGCAGCCTGCAGGGGGCACTCAATGAGCAGTTCTTC.

J is TRBJ1-2 and V is TRBV6-1; D is possibly TRBD1 (5 bases). The V gene's germline CDR1 is MNHNS and CDR2 SASEGT. The CDR3 is 15 residues long. Trimming left V 8 bases short and J 2 bases short, with 18 bases between. The CDR3 nucleotides are TGTGCCAGCGGCGAGACAGCAGGGCTAAACTATGGCTACACCTTC. Translated: CASGETAGLNYGYTF.

The CDR3 coding sequence is TGTGCCAGCAGTTCCAGGGGCCCTTATAGCAATCAGCCCCAGCATTTT. Amino acid sequence: CASSSRGPYSNQPQHF. This chain joins TRBV6-5 and TRBJ1-5; tentative D call: TRBD1 (6 bases). Germline V lookup: CDR1 MNHEY, CDR2 SVGAGI. V was shortened by 4 bases and J by 0 bases, with 13 bases between the two germline ends. The CDR3 contains 16 residues.

The V and J genes are TRBV7-2 and TRBJ2-1, with D maybe TRBD2 (5 bases). Trimming removed 9 bases from V and 4 bases from J, with 13 bases in between. The germline gives CDR1 SGHTA, CDR2 FQGNSA. This CDR3 has 13 amino acids. CDR3 region: CARTVPGYNEQFF. DNA for the CDR3: TGTGCCAGGACGGTACCGGGGTACAATGAGCAGTTCTTC.

V usage is TRBV7-3 and J usage is TRBJ1-1, with D uncertain. The CDR3 covers 14 residues. Trimming pared 5 bases from V and 1 base from J, leaving 11 bases between. Germline lookup yields CDR1 SGHTA and CDR2 FQGTGA. The CDR3 is CASSPHAGNTEAFF. The CDR3 bases are TGTGCCAGCAGCCCTCATGCAGGGAACACTGAAGCTTTCTTT. The full variable domain, in which reference TRBV7-3 and TRBJ1-1 provide the parts outside the CDR3, is GAGVSQTPSNKVTEKGKYVELRCDPISGHTALYWYRQSLGQGPEFLIYFQGTGAADDSGLPNDRFFAVRPEGSVSTLKIQRTERGDSAVYLCASSPHAGNTEAFFGQGTRLTVV.

This clone turned up a few times. The rearrangement joins TRBV18 to TRBJ1-1; D remains ambiguous. The CDR3 is 13 amino acids. Trimming removed 6 bases from V and 5 bases from J, with 13 bases in between. Germline V gene data show CDR1 as KGHSH and CDR2 as LQKENI. The chain's CDR3 is CASSLSPRTEAFF. The DNA for the CDR3 is TGTGCCAGCTCCTTGTCCCCGCGTACTGAAGCTTTCTTT.

V is TRBV28 and J is TRBJ2-6; no reliable D call. V was cut by 4 bases and J by 1 base, with 8 bases left in between. The CDR3 extends over 15 amino acids. The germline V gene encodes CDR1 MDHEN and CDR2 SYDVKM. The CDR3 loop reads CASSSFSSGANVLTF. The CDR3 region has the DNA TGTGCCAGCAGTTCATTTAGTTCTGGGGCCAACGTCCTGACTTTC.

J is TRBJ2-7 and V is TRBV12-2; no DNA check was done on the table's D call, TRBD2. TRBV12-2 is annotated as a pseudogene. The CDR3 loop spans 23 amino acids. DNA for the CDR3: TGTGCAAGTCGCTTCCCTTTCCTAAGTGTTATTTTGGGCGGGCGGGGGGACTCCTACGAGCAGTACTTC. It specifies CASRFPFLSVILGGRGDSYEQYF.

The V and J genes are TRBV11-2 and TRBJ2-3; no clear D gene. The CDR3 runs to 15 residues. Germline loops: CDR1 SGHAT, CDR2 FQNNGV. Trimming removed 5 bases at V and 1 base at J, with 13 bases between. DNA for the CDR3: TGTGCCAGCAGCCTTCTTGGGGAAGGCACAGATACGCAGTATTTT. Its protein product is CASSLLGEGTDTQYF. Complete variable domain (other parts from reference TRBV11-2 and TRBJ2-3): EAGVAQSPRYKIIEKRQSVAFWCNPISGHATLYWYQQILGQGPKLLIQFQNNGVVDDSQLPKDRFSAERLKGVDSTLKIQPAKLEDSAVYLCASSLLGEGTDTQYFGPGTRLTVL.

The chain combines TRBV19 with TRBJ2-3; 8 nucleotides agree with TRBD2. Germline V gene data show CDR1 as LNHDA and CDR2 as SQIVND (reference sequence). This CDR3 spans 15 amino acids. J was trimmed by 1 base and V by 2 bases; bases with no gene match: 2. CDR3 residues: CASSITSGRTDTQYF. In nucleotides, the CDR3 is TGTGCCAGTAGTATAACTAGCGGACGCACAGATACGCAGTATTTT. Full variable domain (outside the CDR3, taken from reference TRBV19 and TRBJ2-3): DGGITQSPKYLFRKEGQNVTLSCEQNLNHDAMYWYRQDPGQGLRLIYYSQIVNDFQKGDIAEGYSVSREKKESFPLTVTSAQKNPTAFYLCASSITSGRTDTQYFGPGTRLTVL.

The chain has TRBV19 and TRBJ1-2, with D tentatively TRBD1 (5 bases). CDR1 and CDR2 from the germline V gene are LNHDA and SQIVND (reference sequence). This CDR3 contains 12 residues. V was cut by 7 bases and J by 4 bases, with 10 bases left in between. The DNA for the CDR3 is TGTGCCAGTACGGGGCAGGGCTATGGCTACACCTTC. This gives the protein CASTGQGYGYTF.

This clone is a singleton in its sample. This chain joins TRBV9 and TRBJ2-7; 9 positions agree with TRBD2. Germline V gene data show CDR1 as SGDLS and CDR2 as YYNGEE. The CDR3 contains 15 residues. V lost 0 bases and J lost 3; bases outside the gene matches: 4. The CDR3 coding sequence is TGTGCCAGCAGCGTAGCCGGGACTAGCAGCTACGAGCAGTACTTC. It encodes CASSVAGTSSYEQYF.

The chain links TRBV9 to TRBJ2-1; TRBD2 matches at 10 bases. The ends lost 4 bases at V and 4 bases at J; junction bases unmatched: 14. Looked up from germline, CDR1 is SGDLS and CDR2 is YYNGEE. This CDR3 has 18 residues. This CDR3 reads CASSPYPSGRMVYNEQFF. In DNA, the CDR3 is TGTGCCAGCAGCCCGTACCCTAGCGGGAGAATGGTGTACAATGAGCAGTTCTTC.

This clone was picked up one time. This chain uses TRBV30 with TRBJ2-7; D call uncertain. From germline, CDR1 is GTSNPN and CDR2 SVGIG (reference sequence). The CDR3 runs 12 residues. V lost 0 bases and J lost 3, with 6 bases in between. CDR3 in amino acids: CAWSVEVYEQYF. The CDR3 nucleotides read TGTGCCTGGAGTGTAGAGGTCTACGAGCAGTACTTC.